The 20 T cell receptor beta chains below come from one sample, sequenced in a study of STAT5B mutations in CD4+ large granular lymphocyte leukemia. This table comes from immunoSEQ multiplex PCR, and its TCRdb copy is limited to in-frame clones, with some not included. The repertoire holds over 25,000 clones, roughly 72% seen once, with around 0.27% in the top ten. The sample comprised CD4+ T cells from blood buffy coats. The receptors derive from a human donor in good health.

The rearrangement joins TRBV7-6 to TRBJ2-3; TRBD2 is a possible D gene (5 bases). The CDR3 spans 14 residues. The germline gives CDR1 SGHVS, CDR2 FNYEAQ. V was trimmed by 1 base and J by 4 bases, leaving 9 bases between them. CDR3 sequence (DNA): TGTGCCAGCAGCTTAGTCGGAGGCTCAGATACGCAGTATTTT. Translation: CASSLVGGSDTQYF.

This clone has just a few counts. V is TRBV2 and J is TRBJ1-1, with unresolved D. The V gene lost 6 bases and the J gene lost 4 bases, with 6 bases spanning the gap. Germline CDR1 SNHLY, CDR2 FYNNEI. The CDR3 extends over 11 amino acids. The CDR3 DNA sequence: TGTGCCAGCAGCCGTTTCACTGAAGCTTTCTTT. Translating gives CASSRFTEAFF.

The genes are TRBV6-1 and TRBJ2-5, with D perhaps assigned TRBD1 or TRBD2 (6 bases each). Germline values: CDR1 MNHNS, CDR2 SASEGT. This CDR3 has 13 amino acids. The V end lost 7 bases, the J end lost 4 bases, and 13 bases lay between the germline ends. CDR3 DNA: TGTGCCAGCAACAGGGAGGTCCTAGAGACCCAGTACTTC. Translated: CASNREVLETQYF.

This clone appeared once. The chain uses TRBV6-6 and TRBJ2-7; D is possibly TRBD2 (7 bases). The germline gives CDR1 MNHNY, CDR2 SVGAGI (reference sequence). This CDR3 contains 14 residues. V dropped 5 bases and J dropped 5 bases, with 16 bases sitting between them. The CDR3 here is CASSPSRGGDEQYF. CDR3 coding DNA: TGTGCCAGCAGTCCATCAAGGGGGGGAGACGAGCAGTACTTC.

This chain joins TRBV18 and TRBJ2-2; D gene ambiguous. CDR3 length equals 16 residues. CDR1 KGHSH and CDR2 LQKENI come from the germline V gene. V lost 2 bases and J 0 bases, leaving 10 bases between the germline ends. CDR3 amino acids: CASSPSDGANTGELFF. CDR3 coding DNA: TGTGCCAGCTCACCATCGGACGGAGCGAACACCGGGGAGCTGTTTTTT.

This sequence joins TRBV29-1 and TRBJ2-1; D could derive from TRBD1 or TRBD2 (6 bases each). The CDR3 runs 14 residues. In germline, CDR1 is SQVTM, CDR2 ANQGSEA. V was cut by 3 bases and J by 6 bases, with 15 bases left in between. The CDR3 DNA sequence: TGCAGCGTTGATAGCCCGGGGGCTAGCAATGAGCAGTTCTTC. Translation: CSVDSPGASNEQFF.

In nucleotides, the CDR3 is TGTGCCAGCAGCTTAGGGCTTACAGAGACCCAGTACTTC. It is translated as CASSLGLTETQYF. V usage is TRBV7-6 and J usage is TRBJ2-5, with no clear D. Germline values: CDR1 SGHVS, CDR2 FNYEAQ. The V and J ends lost 1 base and 4 bases respectively, with 7 bases between them. The CDR3 extends over 13 amino acids.

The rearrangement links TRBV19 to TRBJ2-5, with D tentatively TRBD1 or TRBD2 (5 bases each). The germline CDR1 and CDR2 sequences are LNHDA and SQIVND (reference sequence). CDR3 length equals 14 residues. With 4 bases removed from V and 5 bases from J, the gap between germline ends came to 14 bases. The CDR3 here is CASSRDHTRETQYF. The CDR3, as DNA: TGTGCCAGTAGTAGGGACCATACCCGGGAGACCCAGTACTTC.

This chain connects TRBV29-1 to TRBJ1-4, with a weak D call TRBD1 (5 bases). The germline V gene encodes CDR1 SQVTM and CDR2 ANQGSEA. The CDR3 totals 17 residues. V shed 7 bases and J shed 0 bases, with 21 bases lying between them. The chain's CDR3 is CSAIDRGWGTTNEKLFF. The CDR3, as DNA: TGCAGCGCTATAGACAGAGGTTGGGGAACAACTAATGAAAAACTGTTTTTT.

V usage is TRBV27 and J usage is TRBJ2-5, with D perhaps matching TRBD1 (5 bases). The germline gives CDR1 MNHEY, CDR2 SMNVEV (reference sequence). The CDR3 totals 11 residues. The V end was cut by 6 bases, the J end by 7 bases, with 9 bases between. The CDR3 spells CASSRGATQYF. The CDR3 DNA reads TGTGCCAGCAGCCGTGGGGCGACCCAGTACTTC.

CDR3 amino acids: CASSLGTGRGEKLFF. The DNA of the CDR3 is TGTGCCAGCAGCTTAGGGACAGGGAGGGGTGAAAAACTGTTTTTT. The chain has TRBV7-6 and TRBJ1-4, with TRBD1 matching over 8 bases. V lost 1 base to trimming and J lost 7 bases; unmatched junction nucleotides: 5. CDR1 is SGHVS, CDR2 FNYEAQ, per germline. This CDR3 is built from 15 residues. The whole variable domain, filled in from reference TRBV7-6 and TRBJ1-4, reads GAGVSQSPRYKVTKRGQDVALRCDPISGHVSLYWYRQALGQGPEFLTYFNYEAQQDKSGLPNDRFSAERPEGSISTLTIQRTEQRDSAMYRCASSLGTGRGEKLFFGSGTQLSVL.

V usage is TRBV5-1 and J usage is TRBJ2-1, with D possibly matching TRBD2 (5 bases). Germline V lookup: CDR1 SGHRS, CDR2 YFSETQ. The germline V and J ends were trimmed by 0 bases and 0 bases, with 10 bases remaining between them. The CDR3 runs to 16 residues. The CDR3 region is CASSLGGLDSYNEQFF. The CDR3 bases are TGCGCCAGCAGCTTGGGCGGACTGGACTCCTACAATGAGCAGTTCTTC.

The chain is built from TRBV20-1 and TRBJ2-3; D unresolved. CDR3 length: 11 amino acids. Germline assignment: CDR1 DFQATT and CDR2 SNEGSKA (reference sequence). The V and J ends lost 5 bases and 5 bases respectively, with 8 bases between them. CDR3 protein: CSASVGDTQYF. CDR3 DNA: TGCAGTGCTTCGGTAGGAGATACGCAGTATTTT.

Here the CDR3 reads CASSLGSQNEQFF. CDR3 coding DNA: TGTGCCAGCAGCTTAGGCAGCCAAAATGAGCAGTTCTTC. The rearrangement links TRBV7-3 to TRBJ2-1; D uncertain. V was cut by 2 bases and J by 7 bases, with 9 bases left in between. Germline assignment: CDR1 SGHTA and CDR2 FQGTGA. CDR3 length equals 13 residues.

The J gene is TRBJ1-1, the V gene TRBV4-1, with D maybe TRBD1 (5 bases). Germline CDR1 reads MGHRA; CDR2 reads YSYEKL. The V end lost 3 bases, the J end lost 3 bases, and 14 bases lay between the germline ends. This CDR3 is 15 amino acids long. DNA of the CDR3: TGCGCCAGCAGCCAGCCGGGACGGGGGGACACTGAAGCTTTCTTT. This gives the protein CASSQPGRGDTEAFF.

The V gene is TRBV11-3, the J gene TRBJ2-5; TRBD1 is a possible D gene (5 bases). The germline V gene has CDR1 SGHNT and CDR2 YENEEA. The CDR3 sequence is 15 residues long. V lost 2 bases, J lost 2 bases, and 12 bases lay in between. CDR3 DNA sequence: TGTGCCAGCAGCTTAAATCCAGGGTCTCAAGAGACCCAGTACTTC. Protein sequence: CASSLNPGSQETQYF.

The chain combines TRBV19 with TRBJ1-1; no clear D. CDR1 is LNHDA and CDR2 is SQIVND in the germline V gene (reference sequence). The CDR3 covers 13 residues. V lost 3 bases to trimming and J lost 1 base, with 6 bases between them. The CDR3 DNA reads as TGTGCCAGTAGTATGGCGAGGAACACTGAAGCTTTCTTT. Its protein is CASSMARNTEAFF.

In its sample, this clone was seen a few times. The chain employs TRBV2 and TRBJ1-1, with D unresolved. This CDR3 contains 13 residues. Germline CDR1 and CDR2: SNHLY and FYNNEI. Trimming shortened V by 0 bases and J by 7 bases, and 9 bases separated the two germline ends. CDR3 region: CASSEARKGEAFF. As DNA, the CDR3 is TGTGCCAGCAGTGAAGCGCGGAAGGGTGAAGCTTTCTTT.

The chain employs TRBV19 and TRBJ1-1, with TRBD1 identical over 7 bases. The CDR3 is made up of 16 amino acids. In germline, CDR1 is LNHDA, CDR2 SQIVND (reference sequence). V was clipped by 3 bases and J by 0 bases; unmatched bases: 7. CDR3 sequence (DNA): TGTGCCAGTAGTATGGTAGGGGGCCGAATGAACACTGAAGCTTTCTTT. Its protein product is CASSMVGGRMNTEAFF.

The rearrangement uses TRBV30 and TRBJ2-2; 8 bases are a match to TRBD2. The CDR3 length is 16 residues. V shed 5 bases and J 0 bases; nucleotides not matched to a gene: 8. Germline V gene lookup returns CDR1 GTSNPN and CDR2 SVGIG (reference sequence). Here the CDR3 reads CAWEPGGAANTGELFF. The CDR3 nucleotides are TGTGCCTGGGAGCCGGGAGGGGCCGCGAACACCGGGGAGCTGTTTTTT.